Detailed here is one T cell receptor beta chain. The CDR3 regions of TCR beta were amplified from RNA transcripts. When the TCR CDR3 underwent first-round RT-PCR, the HTBI primer set was used. TCRdb re-analysed the multiplex PCR reads in MiXCR, keeping a single row per CDR3 protein. The sample lists a few hundred thousand distinct CDR3 sequences, roughly 15% occurring once. This sample is part of a study of T cells in Graves' hyperthyroidism and ophthalmopathy. Ophthalmopathy cases scored 3 or more on the Clinical Activity Score and 4 or more on NOSPECS grade, with duration below 3 months. CDR1 LGHDT and CDR2 YNNKEL come from the germline V gene (reference sequence). V lost 4 bases, J lost 14 bases, and 19 bases lay in between. CDR3 size: 13 residues.

J is TRBJ2-3 and V is TRBV3-1, with TRBD2 as a possible D gene (6 bases). This sequence originates from a woman aged 40 to 50 with Graves' ophthalmopathy. Specimen: blood. For the CDR3, the DNA is TGTGCCAGCAGCCGTACGACTAGTACCCCCCCGTATTTT. Its protein is CASSRTTSTPPYF.